These 29 T cell receptor beta chains were all obtained from the same sample, sequenced in a study of T cell responses to AZD1222 COVID-19 vaccine. Assay: immunoSEQ multiplex PCR; the TCRdb copy retains only in-frame clones and omits some. Here the sample spans 90,000 to 150,000 clones, about nine tenths being singletons. Sequencing used peripheral blood, obtained 28 days after the second AZD1222 dose. Receptors originate from an adult who received the AZD1222 COVID-19 vaccine.

The gene calls are TRBV7-9 and TRBJ2-7, with D unresolved. CDR1 and CDR2 (germline): SEHNR, FQNEAQ (reference sequence). The CDR3 spans 14 residues. V lost 4 bases and J 5 bases, leaving 15 bases between the germline ends. The CDR3 DNA reads as TGTGCCAGCAGCTCGAGGACGGCTGAAAACGAGCAGTACTTC. It specifies CASSSRTAENEQYF.

A few counts support this clone. The CDR3 sequence: CASSFGLDNEQFF. The CDR3 DNA reads TGTGCCAGCAGCTTCGGGTTGGACAATGAGCAGTTCTTC. The rearrangement joins TRBV7-8 to TRBJ2-1; D not certain. Per the germline V gene, CDR1 is SGHVS and CDR2 is FQNEAQ. This CDR3 has 13 amino acids. V was pared by 3 bases and J by 5 bases, with 8 bases between.

V is TRBV18 and J is TRBJ2-7; no firm D call. The CDR3 has 14 residues. V was trimmed by 3 bases and J by 5 bases, leaving 14 bases between them. Looked up from germline, CDR1 is KGHSH and CDR2 is LQKENI. CDR3 bases: TGTGCCAGCTCACCCCTTGCCACGGAAGACGAGCAGTACTTC. Translation gives CASSPLATEDEQYF.

The V gene is TRBV19, the J gene TRBJ1-4; no clear D gene. V lost 0 bases, J lost 8 bases, and 7 bases lay in between. CDR3 length: 13 amino acids. Germline V CDR1 and CDR2: LNHDA, SQIVND (reference sequence). The CDR3 loop reads CASSIDWTEKLFF. The DNA for the CDR3 is TGTGCCAGTAGTATAGATTGGACGGAAAAACTGTTTTTT.

This chain joins TRBV7-9 and TRBJ2-5, with 8 positions matching TRBD2. V shed 5 bases and J 1 base; nucleotides not matched to a gene: 15. Germline CDR1 SEHNR, CDR2 FQNEAQ (reference sequence). The CDR3 covers 18 residues. This CDR3 reads CASSPSSGGLAPQETQYF. CDR3 coding DNA: TGTGCCAGCAGCCCCTCGTCCGGAGGACTAGCCCCCCAAGAGACCCAGTACTTC.

This clone appeared a single time. The chain couples TRBV9 to TRBJ1-2; D is uncertain. The CDR3 has 16 residues. V was cut by 0 bases and J by 3 bases, with 15 bases left in between. CDR1 is SGDLS, CDR2 YYNGEE, per germline. The CDR3 sequence is CASSVVSQVAYYGYTF. DNA of the CDR3: TGTGCCAGCAGCGTAGTATCTCAGGTGGCCTACTATGGCTACACCTTC.

This clone was picked up one time. The rearrangement uses TRBV4-2 and TRBJ1-1; 8 bases match TRBD1. This CDR3 is 13 amino acids long. The V segment lost 0 bases and the J segment 11 bases; nucleotides outside the gene matches: 5. CDR1 LGHNA and CDR2 YNFKEQ come from the germline V gene. This CDR3 reads CASSQDRDRSAFF. CDR3 DNA: TGTGCCAGCAGCCAAGACCGGGACAGGTCGGCTTTCTTT.

This chain connects TRBV6-2 or TRBV6-3 to TRBJ2-7; D is perhaps TRBD2 (5 bases). CDR3 length: 16 amino acids. Germline V gives CDR1 MNHEY, CDR2 SVGEGT. V was pared by 0 bases and J by 0 bases, with 12 bases between. The CDR3 nucleotides read TGTGCCAGCAGTTACTCGGAGGTCCCAGTCTCCTACGAGCAGTACTTC. Its protein is CASSYSEVPVSYEQYF.

The V call is TRBV19, the J call TRBJ1-2, with D uncertain. Germline V gives CDR1 LNHDA, CDR2 SQIVND (reference sequence). This CDR3 region has 14 residues. The germline V and J ends were trimmed by 4 bases and 1 base, with 10 bases remaining between them. The CDR3 DNA reads as TGTGCCAGTAGTAGGCCAGTCAATAACTATGGCTACACCTTC. Protein sequence: CASSRPVNNYGYTF.

V gene TRBV11-2 combines with J gene TRBJ1-2, with D hard to call. The germline gives CDR1 SGHAT, CDR2 FQNNGV. V was trimmed by 1 base and J by 3 bases, leaving 12 bases between them. The CDR3 has 15 amino acids. In DNA form, the CDR3 reads TGTGCCAGCAGCTTAGGGTTCCGGGGAGACTATGGCTACACCTTC. It specifies CASSLGFRGDYGYTF.

The J gene is TRBJ1-2, the V gene TRBV28, with D perhaps TRBD1 (5 bases). Germline CDR1 reads MDHEN; CDR2 reads SYDVKM. The CDR3 consists of 14 residues. V lost 4 bases, J lost 4 bases, and 13 bases lay in between. The CDR3 loop is CASSSVPGSYGYTF. CDR3 in DNA: TGTGCCAGCAGTTCCGTGCCAGGGAGCTATGGCTACACCTTC.

In this sample, this clone turned up once. The chain links TRBV19 to TRBJ1-5; no definite D call. V lost 6 bases and J lost 4, with 7 bases in between. CDR3 length: 12 amino acids. Germline CDR1 and CDR2: LNHDA and SQIVND (reference sequence). CDR3 nucleotides: TGTGCCAGTAGCTACATAAATCAGCCCCAGCATTTT. Amino acids: CASSYINQPQHF.

The chain employs TRBV15 and TRBJ1-1, with unresolved D. This CDR3 comprises 15 residues. Germline V gives CDR1 LNHNV, CDR2 YYDKDF (reference sequence). Trimming left V 2 bases short and J 5 bases short, with 15 bases between. The CDR3 spells CATSRSRVAGTEAFF. CDR3 bases: TGTGCCACCAGCAGATCCCGAGTGGCGGGGACTGAAGCTTTCTTT.

The chain has TRBV6-6 and TRBJ1-1; D remains unclear. There are 11 residues in the CDR3. The germline V gene encodes CDR1 MNHNY and CDR2 SVGAGI (reference sequence). Trimming stripped 4 bases from V and 4 bases from J, with 4 bases between. CDR3 coding DNA: TGTGCCAGCAGTTTCAGCACTGAAGCTTTCTTT. It translates to CASSFSTEAFF.

The chain joins TRBV19 to TRBJ1-4; TRBD1 matches 7 bases. Trimming removed 4 bases from V and 4 bases from J; junction bases left unmatched: 3. The length of the CDR3 is 14 residues. Germline CDR1 and CDR2: LNHDA and SQIVND (reference sequence). This chain's CDR3 is CASSRGQINEKLFF. CDR3 coding DNA: TGTGCCAGTAGTAGGGGACAGATTAATGAAAAACTGTTTTTT.

This chain links TRBV7-8 with TRBJ1-5; D uncertain. Trimming left V 1 base short and J 6 bases short, with 13 bases between. The germline V gene encodes CDR1 SGHVS and CDR2 FQNEAQ. The CDR3 is 15 residues long. The CDR3 DNA reads as TGTGCCAGCAGCTTAGAACTCATGGGCGGTCAGCCCCAGCATTTT. Amino acid sequence: CASSLELMGGQPQHF.

This clone was counted a single time. The J gene is TRBJ1-5, the V gene TRBV5-1; 11 bases map to TRBD1. CDR1 and CDR2 (germline): SGHRS, YFSETQ. J was trimmed by 7 bases and V by 4 bases; bases with no gene match: 7. The CDR3 loop spans 15 amino acids. The DNA for the CDR3 is TGCGCCAGCAGCGCGGGGACAGGGGGTAAACAGCCCCAGCATTTT. As protein: CASSAGTGGKQPQHF.

V and J are TRBV5-6 and TRBJ1-1; no clear D gene. The germline V gene has CDR1 SGHDT and CDR2 YYEEEE. The CDR3 length is 19 residues. Trimming shortened V by 5 bases and J by 7 bases, and 33 bases separated the two germline ends. The CDR3 spells CASRSEGAGRAPRPDEAFF. The CDR3, as DNA: TGTGCCAGCAGATCGGAGGGCGCGGGTCGGGCTCCGAGGCCCGATGAAGCTTTCTTT.

The CDR3 is CASSRQATDTQYF. The CDR3 coding sequence is TGTGCCAGCAGCCGACAGGCCACAGATACGCAGTATTTT. The chain employs TRBV6-5 and TRBJ2-3, with D tentatively TRBD1 (6 bases). The CDR3 is 13 amino acids. V lost 6 bases to trimming and J lost 2 bases, with 9 bases between them. Germline V gene lookup returns CDR1 MNHEY and CDR2 SVGAGI.

The gene calls are TRBV5-4 and TRBJ2-7; D ambiguous. Germline loops: CDR1 SGHNT, CDR2 YYREEE (reference sequence). The V end lost 0 bases, the J end lost 5 bases, and 12 bases lay between the germline ends. This CDR3 spans 14 amino acids. The CDR3 protein is CASSLGSRTHEQYF. DNA for the CDR3: TGTGCCAGCAGCTTGGGGTCGAGGACCCACGAGCAGTACTTC.

CDR3 in DNA: TGTGCCTGGACTCCGACAGGGGTCAATTCACCCCTCCACTTT. This codes for CAWTPTGVNSPLHF. The rearrangement links TRBV30 to TRBJ1-6; 8 bases align to TRBD1. CDR1 GTSNPN and CDR2 SVGIG come from the germline V gene (reference sequence). The CDR3 has 14 amino acids. J gave up 7 bases and V 4 bases, and 6 bases lay outside the gene matches.

This clone was observed once. This chain connects TRBV18 to TRBJ1-1; D is perhaps TRBD1 (5 bases). The CDR3 contains 15 residues. The V and J ends lost 6 bases and 0 bases respectively, with 14 bases between them. Germline loops: CDR1 KGHSH, CDR2 LQKENI. CDR3 protein: CASSPTTTVNTEAFF. The CDR3 nucleotides read TGTGCCAGCTCCCCAACGACGACAGTGAACACTGAAGCTTTCTTT.

This rearrangement joins TRBV5-5 to TRBJ2-5; TRBD2 matches at 9 bases. Germline CDR1 SGHKS, CDR2 YYEKEE (reference sequence). V shed 6 bases, J shed 3 bases, and the junction held 9 bases outside the gene matches. CDR3 length: 15 residues. The CDR3 DNA reads TGTGCCAGCAACTCCTGGGCTAGCGGGGAAGAGACCCAGTACTTC. Translation gives CASNSWASGEETQYF. Drawing the rest from reference TRBV5-5 and TRBJ2-5, the complete variable domain is DAGVTQSPTHLIKTRGQQVTLRCSPISGHKSVSWYQQVLGQGPQFIFQYYEKEERGRGNFPDRFSARQFPNYSSELNVNALLLGDSALYLCASNSWASGEETQYFGPGTRLLVL.

The genes are TRBV5-5 and TRBJ2-2; tentatively, D is TRBD1 (5 bases). Germline loops: CDR1 SGHKS, CDR2 YYEKEE (reference sequence). Trimming stripped 0 bases from V and 6 bases from J, with 18 bases between. The CDR3 length is 17 residues. The CDR3 spells CASSLVVNLGVAGELFF. DNA of the CDR3: TGTGCCAGCAGCTTGGTGGTCAACTTAGGGGTTGCCGGGGAGCTGTTTTTT. Filled out from reference TRBV5-5 and TRBJ2-2, the complete variable domain reads DAGVTQSPTHLIKTRGQQVTLRCSPISGHKSVSWYQQVLGQGPQFIFQYYEKEERGRGNFPDRFSARQFPNYSSELNVNALLLGDSALYLCASSLVVNLGVAGELFFGEGSRLTVL.

This clone showed up just once. This rearrangement joins TRBV12-1 to TRBJ2-7; TRBD1, the table's D call, lacks a check against the DNA. TRBV12-1 is marked as a pseudogene. CDR3 length: 14 amino acids. CDR3 sequence reads: CASSFGGDRERQYF. DNA of the CDR3: TGTGCCAGCAGCTTTGGGGGGGACAGGGAACGGCAGTACTTC.

The V and J genes are TRBV28 and TRBJ2-2; the match to TRBD1 covers 9 bases. CDR1 is MDHEN and CDR2 is SYDVKM in the germline V gene. The V gene end was trimmed by 6 bases and the J gene end by 4 bases; junction bases not matched to a gene: 9. The CDR3 contains 16 residues. The CDR3 region is CASRPPGQGLTGELFF. Here the CDR3 DNA reads TGTGCCAGCAGGCCTCCGGGACAGGGACTCACCGGGGAGCTGTTTTTT.

The rearrangement uses TRBV7-9 and TRBJ1-2, with D hard to call. The CDR3 is 14 amino acids. Trimming pared 2 bases from V and 8 bases from J, leaving 15 bases between. CDR1 SEHNR and CDR2 FQNEAQ come from the germline V gene (reference sequence). CDR3 amino acids: CASSLLGKQRGYTF. The CDR3 region has the DNA TGTGCCAGCAGCTTACTCGGGAAACAGAGGGGCTACACCTTC.

This sequence joins TRBV7-8 and TRBJ1-2; maybe TRBD1 (6 bases). Deletions cut 2 bases from V and 4 bases from J, with 20 bases between. The length of the CDR3 is 17 residues. Per the germline V gene, CDR1 is SGHVS and CDR2 is FQNEAQ. The chain's CDR3 is CASSLSVWVKGGYGYTF. For the CDR3, the DNA is TGTGCCAGCAGCTTATCGGTGTGGGTTAAAGGGGGCTATGGCTACACCTTC.

The rearrangement links TRBV5-5 to TRBJ1-4; possible D gene TRBD1, 6 bases. CDR1 and CDR2 from the germline V gene are SGHKS and YYEKEE (reference sequence). This CDR3 is built from 16 residues. V was trimmed by 0 bases and J by 7 bases, leaving 16 bases between them. The CDR3 region is CASSLGPQQGGEKLFF. Here the CDR3 DNA reads TGTGCCAGCAGCTTGGGGCCGCAACAGGGAGGTGAAAAACTGTTTTTT.